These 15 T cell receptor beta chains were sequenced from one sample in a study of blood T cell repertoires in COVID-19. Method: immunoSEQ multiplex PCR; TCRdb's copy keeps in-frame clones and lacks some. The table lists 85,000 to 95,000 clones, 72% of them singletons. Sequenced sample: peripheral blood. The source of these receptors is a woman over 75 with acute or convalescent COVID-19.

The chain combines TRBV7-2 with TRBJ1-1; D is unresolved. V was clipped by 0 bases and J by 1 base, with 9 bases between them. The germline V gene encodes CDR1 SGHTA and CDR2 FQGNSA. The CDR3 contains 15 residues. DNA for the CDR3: TGTGCCAGCAGCTTAGCGGCAGGCACGAACACTGAAGCTTTCTTT. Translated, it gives CASSLAAGTNTEAFF.

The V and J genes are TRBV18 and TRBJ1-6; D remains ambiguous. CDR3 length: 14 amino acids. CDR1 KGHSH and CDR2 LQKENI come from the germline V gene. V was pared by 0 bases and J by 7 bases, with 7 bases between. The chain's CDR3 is CASSPPVQNSPLHF. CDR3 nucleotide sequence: TGTGCCAGCTCACCACCTGTACAGAATTCACCCCTCCACTTT. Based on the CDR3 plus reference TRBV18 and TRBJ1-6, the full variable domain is NAGVMQNPRHLVRRRGQEARLRCSPMKGHSHVYWYRQLPEEGLKFMVYLQKENIIDESGMPKERFSAEFPKEGPSILRIQQVVRGDSAAYFCASSPPVQNSPLHFGNGTRLTVT.

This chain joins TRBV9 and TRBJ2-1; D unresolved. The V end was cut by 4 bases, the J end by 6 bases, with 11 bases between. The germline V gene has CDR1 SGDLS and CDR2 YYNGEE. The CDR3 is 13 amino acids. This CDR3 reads CASSTQQSNEQFF. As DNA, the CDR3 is TGTGCCAGCAGCACGCAACAAAGCAATGAGCAGTTCTTC.

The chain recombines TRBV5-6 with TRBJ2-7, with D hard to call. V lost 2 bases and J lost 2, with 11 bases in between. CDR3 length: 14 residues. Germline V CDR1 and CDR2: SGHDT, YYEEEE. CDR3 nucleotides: TGTGCCAGCAGCTTTAGGTCTACAGCCTACGAGCAGTACTTC. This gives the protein CASSFRSTAYEQYF.

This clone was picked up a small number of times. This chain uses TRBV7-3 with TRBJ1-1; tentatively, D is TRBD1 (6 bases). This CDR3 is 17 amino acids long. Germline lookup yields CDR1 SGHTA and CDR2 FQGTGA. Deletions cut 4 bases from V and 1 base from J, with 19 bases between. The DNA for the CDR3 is TGTGCCAGCAGCTCAAACGCCCCGGGACACCCGAACACTGAAGCTTTCTTT. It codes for CASSSNAPGHPNTEAFF.

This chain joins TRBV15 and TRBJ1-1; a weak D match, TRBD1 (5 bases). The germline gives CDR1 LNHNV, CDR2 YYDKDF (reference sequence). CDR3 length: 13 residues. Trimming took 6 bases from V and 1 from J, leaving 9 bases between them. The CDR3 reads CATSPQGNTEAFF. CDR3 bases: TGTGCCACCAGTCCCCAGGGGAACACTGAAGCTTTCTTT.

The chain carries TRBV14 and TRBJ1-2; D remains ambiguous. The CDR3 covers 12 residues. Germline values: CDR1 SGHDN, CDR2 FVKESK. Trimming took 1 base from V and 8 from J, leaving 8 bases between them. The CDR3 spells CASSQGGSGYTF. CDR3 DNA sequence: TGTGCCAGCAGCCAAGGAGGGAGCGGCTACACCTTC.

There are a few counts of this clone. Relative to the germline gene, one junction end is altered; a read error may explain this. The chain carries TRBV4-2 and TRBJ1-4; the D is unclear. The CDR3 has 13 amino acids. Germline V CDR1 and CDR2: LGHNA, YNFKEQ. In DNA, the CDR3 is TGTGCCAGCAGCCAAACAACAAATGAAAAACTGTTTTTT. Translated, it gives CASSQTTNEKLFF.

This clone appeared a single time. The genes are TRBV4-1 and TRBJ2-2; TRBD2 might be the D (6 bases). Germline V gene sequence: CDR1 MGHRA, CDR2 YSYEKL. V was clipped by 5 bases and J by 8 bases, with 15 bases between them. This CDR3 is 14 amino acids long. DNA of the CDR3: TGCGCCAGCAGCAGCGGGCGGGGCCAAGGGGAGCTGTTTTTT. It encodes CASSSGRGQGELFF.

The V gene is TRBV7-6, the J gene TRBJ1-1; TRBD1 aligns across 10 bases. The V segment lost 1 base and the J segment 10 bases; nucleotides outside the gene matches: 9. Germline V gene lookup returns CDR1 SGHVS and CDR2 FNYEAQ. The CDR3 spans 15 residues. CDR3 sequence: CASSLETGGFYPAFF. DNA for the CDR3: TGTGCCAGCAGCTTAGAGACAGGGGGCTTTTATCCAGCTTTCTTT.

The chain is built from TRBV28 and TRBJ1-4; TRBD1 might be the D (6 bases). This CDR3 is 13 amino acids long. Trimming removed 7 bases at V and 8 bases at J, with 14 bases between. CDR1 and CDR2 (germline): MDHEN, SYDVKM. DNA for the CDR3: TGTGCCAGCAACTGGGGGCAACGAGAAAAACTGTTTTTT. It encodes CASNWGQREKLFF.

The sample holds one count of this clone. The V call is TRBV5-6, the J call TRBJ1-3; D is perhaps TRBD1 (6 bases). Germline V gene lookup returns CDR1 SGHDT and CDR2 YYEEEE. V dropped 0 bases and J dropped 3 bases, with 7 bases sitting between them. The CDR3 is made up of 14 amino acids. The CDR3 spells CASSLAGDGNTIYF. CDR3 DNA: TGTGCCAGCAGCTTGGCAGGGGATGGAAACACCATATATTTT.

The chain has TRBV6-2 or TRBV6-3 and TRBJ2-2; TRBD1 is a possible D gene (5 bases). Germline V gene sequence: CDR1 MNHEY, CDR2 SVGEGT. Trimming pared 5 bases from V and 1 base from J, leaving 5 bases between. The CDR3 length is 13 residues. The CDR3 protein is CASSRGNTGELFF. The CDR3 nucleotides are TGTGCCAGCAGTAGGGGGAACACCGGGGAGCTGTTTTTT.

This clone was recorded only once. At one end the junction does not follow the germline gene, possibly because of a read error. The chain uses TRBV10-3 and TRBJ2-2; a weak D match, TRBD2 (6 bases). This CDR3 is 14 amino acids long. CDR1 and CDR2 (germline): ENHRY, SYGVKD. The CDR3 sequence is CAISIGTQNRGAVF. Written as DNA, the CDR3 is TGTGCCATCAGTATCGGGACTCAGAACCGGGGAGCTGTTTTT.

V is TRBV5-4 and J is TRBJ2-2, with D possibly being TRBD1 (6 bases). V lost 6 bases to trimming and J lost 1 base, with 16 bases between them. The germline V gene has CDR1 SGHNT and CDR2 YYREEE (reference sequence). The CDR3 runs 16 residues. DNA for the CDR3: TGTGCCAGCACCATGGCCGGGACACAGAACACCGGGGAGCTGTTTTTT. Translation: CASTMAGTQNTGELFF.